One and the same sample provided the 9 T cell receptor beta chains below, sequenced in a study of T cells in Graves' hyperthyroidism and ophthalmopathy. The TCR beta CDR3 regions underwent amplification using RNA transcripts as the source. First-round RT-PCR of the TCR CDR3 relied on the HTBI primer set. MiXCR, run by TCRdb on the multiplex PCR reads, gives a single entry per CDR3 protein. The profile shows about 720,000 distinct CDR3 sequences, about 16% of them singletons. What was sequenced was blood. The receptor source for this set is a man aged 18-30 years with Graves' hyperthyroidism.

The sample holds a few counts of this clonotype. The chain recombines TRBV18 with TRBJ2-7; 7 nucleotides agree with TRBD1. This CDR3 has 15 residues. Germline-derived CDR1 and CDR2 are KGHSH and LQKENI. After removal of 0 bases from V and 5 bases from J, the junction contained 7 bases not matched to a gene. The CDR3 protein is CASSPPEGAGHEQYF. The CDR3 DNA reads TGTGCCAGCTCACCACCTGAGGGGGCTGGTCACGAGCAGTACTTC. The full variable domain, its missing parts supplied by reference TRBV18 and TRBJ2-7, is NAGVMQNPRHLVRRRGQEARLRCSPMKGHSHVYWYRQLPEEGLKFMVYLQKENIIDESGMPKERFSAEFPKEGPSILRIQQVVRGDSAAYFCASSPPEGAGHEQYFGPGTRLTVT.

A few counts support this clonotype. V usage is TRBV24-1 and J usage is TRBJ1-3; 9 positions match TRBD1. The V gene end was trimmed by 4 bases and the J gene end by 4 bases; junction bases not matched to a gene: 7. The CDR3 contains 16 residues. Per the germline V gene, CDR1 is KGHDR and CDR2 is SFDVKD. The CDR3 coding sequence is TGTGCCACCAGTGACCACGGGACAGGGTCAGGAAACACCATATATTTT. Its protein product is CATSDHGTGSGNTIYF.

This clonotype was picked up many times. The chain links TRBV28 to TRBJ2-3; 9 bases map to TRBD2. V trimming: 1 base; J trimming: 4 bases; junction bases outside the gene matches: 3. CDR1 MDHEN and CDR2 SYDVKM come from the germline V gene. The CDR3 is made up of 15 amino acids. CDR3 loop: CASSLSAGGPDTQYF. CDR3 in DNA: TGTGCCAGCAGTTTATCCGCGGGAGGGCCAGATACGCAGTATTTT. The full variable domain, its missing parts supplied by reference TRBV28 and TRBJ2-3, is DVKVTQSSRYLVKRTGEKVFLECVQDMDHENMFWYRQDPGLGLRLIYFSYDVKMKEKGDIPEGYSVSREKKERFSLILESASTNQTSMYLCASSLSAGGPDTQYFGPGTRLTVL.

This sequence joins TRBV19 and TRBJ2-1; D assignment may be TRBD1 or TRBD2 (6 bases each). This CDR3 spans 15 amino acids. CDR1 LNHDA and CDR2 SQIVND come from the germline V gene (reference sequence). The V and J ends lost 5 bases and 2 bases respectively, with 13 bases between them. This CDR3 is CASSGGRDTYNEQFF. The CDR3, as DNA: TGTGCCAGTAGTGGAGGGCGGGACACCTACAATGAGCAGTTCTTC.

This clonotype was recorded at least ten times. This sequence joins TRBV2 and TRBJ2-1; TRBD2 aligns across 8 bases. The CDR3 has 13 residues. V shed 7 bases and J 13 bases; nucleotides not matched to a gene: 12. Germline V gives CDR1 SNHLY, CDR2 FYNNEI. As DNA, the CDR3 is TGTGCCAGCACCAGACTAGCGCGACGTAGTCAGTTCTTC. Amino acid sequence: CASTRLARRSQFF.

In this sample, this clonotype turned up many times. The chain is built from TRBV28 and TRBJ2-1; D is unresolved. The V and J ends lost 5 bases and 7 bases respectively, with 9 bases between them. The germline CDR1 and CDR2 sequences are MDHEN and SYDVKM. This CDR3 contains 12 residues. CDR3 sequence reads: CASSPHTNEQFF. The CDR3 DNA reads TGTGCCAGCAGTCCCCATACTAATGAGCAGTTCTTC.

Many counts were recorded for this clonotype. The CDR3 is CASVAGGGGRRYEQYF. The CDR3 nucleotides are TGTGCCAGCGTGGCGGGAGGAGGTGGGAGACGTTACGAGCAGTACTTC. The rearrangement links TRBV28 to TRBJ2-7; 8 bases map to TRBD2. This CDR3 comprises 16 residues. CDR1 MDHEN and CDR2 SYDVKM come from the germline V gene. V shed 8 bases and J 4 bases; nucleotides not matched to a gene: 16.

This clonotype was recorded many times. This chain links TRBV7-2 with TRBJ1-1; D call uncertain. V was pared by 1 base and J by 0 bases, with 6 bases between. This CDR3 is 14 amino acids long. The V gene's germline CDR1 is SGHTA and CDR2 FQGNSA. DNA for the CDR3: TGTGCCAGCAGCTTAGACGCCGTGAACACTGAAGCTTTCTTT. Its translation: CASSLDAVNTEAFF.

The table lists this clonotype with many counts. The rearrangement links TRBV24-1 to TRBJ2-7; 7 bases are shared with TRBD1. CDR3 length: 13 amino acids. The V gene end was trimmed by 5 bases and the J gene end by 2 bases; junction bases not matched to a gene: 2. Germline loops: CDR1 KGHDR, CDR2 SFDVKD. In nucleotides, the CDR3 is TGTGCCACCAGTGGACAGGGTACCTACGAGCAGTACTTC. Protein product: CATSGQGTYEQYF.